The TCR beta chain under discussion was sequenced for a study of blood T cell repertoires in COVID-19. CDR1 and CDR2 from the germline V gene are LNHDA and SQIVND (reference sequence). V was clipped by 3 bases and J by 4 bases, with 18 bases between them. The CDR3 extends over 16 amino acids. TCRdb keeps only in-frame clones here, not all; method: immunoSEQ multiplex PCR. The table records 55,000 to 80,000 clones, 75% to 90% of them present only once. The source is a human donor in a cohort sampled during active COVID-19. Sequenced material: peripheral blood. The chain links TRBV19 to TRBJ1-2, with a possible D match to TRBD1 (5 bases). In DNA form, the CDR3 reads TGTGCCAGTAGTATCGGCGGGGCCGGATTGCTCTATGGCTACACCTTC. This encodes CASSIGGAGLLYGYTF. The full variable domain, rest sourced from reference TRBV19 and TRBJ1-2, is DGGITQSPKYLFRKEGQNVTLSCEQNLNHDAMYWYRQDPGQGLRLIYYSQIVNDFQKGDIAEGYSVSREKKESFPLTVTSAQKNPTAFYLCASSIGGAGLLYGYTFGSGTRLTVV.